This T cell receptor beta chain was recovered during a study of blood T cells in healthy people across ages. Points from the study as a whole: Naive CD4+ cell counts and diversity both ran higher in long-lived than in aged donors.

V dropped 0 bases and J dropped 0 bases, with 9 bases sitting between them. CDR1 and CDR2 (germline): SNHLY, FYNNEI. The CDR3 sequence is 16 residues long. Concerning this clonotype: Its antigen is undetermined.

The use of a sample-barcoded 5' primer and a J-beta primer mix characterized a second PCR of about 6 to 12 cycles. With 12 random nucleotides, a template-switch adaptor tagged each individual cDNA molecule. TCRdb reanalysed the 5' RACE reads using MiXCR and keeps one entry per CDR3 protein. The sample carries approximately 1.5 million distinct CDR3 sequences, 40% to 45% recorded once. Sequenced: blood. The chain is built from TRBV2 and TRBJ2-4; no clear D gene. The clonotype was recovered from a woman aged 18-29 years in good health. The CDR3 sequence: CASSEATALAKNIQYF. The CDR3 DNA sequence: TGTGCCAGCAGTGAAGCCACGGCACTAGCCAAAAACATTCAGTACTTC.